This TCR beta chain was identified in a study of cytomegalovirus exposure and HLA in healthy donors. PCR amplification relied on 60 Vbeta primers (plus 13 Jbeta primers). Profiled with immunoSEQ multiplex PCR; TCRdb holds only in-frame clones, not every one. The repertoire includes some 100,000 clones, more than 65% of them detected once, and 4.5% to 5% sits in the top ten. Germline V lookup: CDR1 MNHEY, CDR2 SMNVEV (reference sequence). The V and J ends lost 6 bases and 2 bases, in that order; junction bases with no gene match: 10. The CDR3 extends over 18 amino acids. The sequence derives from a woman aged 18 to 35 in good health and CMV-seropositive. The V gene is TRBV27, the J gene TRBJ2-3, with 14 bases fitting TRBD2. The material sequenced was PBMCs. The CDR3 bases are TGTGCCAGCAGGGGACTAGCGGGAGCGAGAAAGGACACAGATACGCAGTATTTT. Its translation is CASRGLAGARKDTDTQYF.